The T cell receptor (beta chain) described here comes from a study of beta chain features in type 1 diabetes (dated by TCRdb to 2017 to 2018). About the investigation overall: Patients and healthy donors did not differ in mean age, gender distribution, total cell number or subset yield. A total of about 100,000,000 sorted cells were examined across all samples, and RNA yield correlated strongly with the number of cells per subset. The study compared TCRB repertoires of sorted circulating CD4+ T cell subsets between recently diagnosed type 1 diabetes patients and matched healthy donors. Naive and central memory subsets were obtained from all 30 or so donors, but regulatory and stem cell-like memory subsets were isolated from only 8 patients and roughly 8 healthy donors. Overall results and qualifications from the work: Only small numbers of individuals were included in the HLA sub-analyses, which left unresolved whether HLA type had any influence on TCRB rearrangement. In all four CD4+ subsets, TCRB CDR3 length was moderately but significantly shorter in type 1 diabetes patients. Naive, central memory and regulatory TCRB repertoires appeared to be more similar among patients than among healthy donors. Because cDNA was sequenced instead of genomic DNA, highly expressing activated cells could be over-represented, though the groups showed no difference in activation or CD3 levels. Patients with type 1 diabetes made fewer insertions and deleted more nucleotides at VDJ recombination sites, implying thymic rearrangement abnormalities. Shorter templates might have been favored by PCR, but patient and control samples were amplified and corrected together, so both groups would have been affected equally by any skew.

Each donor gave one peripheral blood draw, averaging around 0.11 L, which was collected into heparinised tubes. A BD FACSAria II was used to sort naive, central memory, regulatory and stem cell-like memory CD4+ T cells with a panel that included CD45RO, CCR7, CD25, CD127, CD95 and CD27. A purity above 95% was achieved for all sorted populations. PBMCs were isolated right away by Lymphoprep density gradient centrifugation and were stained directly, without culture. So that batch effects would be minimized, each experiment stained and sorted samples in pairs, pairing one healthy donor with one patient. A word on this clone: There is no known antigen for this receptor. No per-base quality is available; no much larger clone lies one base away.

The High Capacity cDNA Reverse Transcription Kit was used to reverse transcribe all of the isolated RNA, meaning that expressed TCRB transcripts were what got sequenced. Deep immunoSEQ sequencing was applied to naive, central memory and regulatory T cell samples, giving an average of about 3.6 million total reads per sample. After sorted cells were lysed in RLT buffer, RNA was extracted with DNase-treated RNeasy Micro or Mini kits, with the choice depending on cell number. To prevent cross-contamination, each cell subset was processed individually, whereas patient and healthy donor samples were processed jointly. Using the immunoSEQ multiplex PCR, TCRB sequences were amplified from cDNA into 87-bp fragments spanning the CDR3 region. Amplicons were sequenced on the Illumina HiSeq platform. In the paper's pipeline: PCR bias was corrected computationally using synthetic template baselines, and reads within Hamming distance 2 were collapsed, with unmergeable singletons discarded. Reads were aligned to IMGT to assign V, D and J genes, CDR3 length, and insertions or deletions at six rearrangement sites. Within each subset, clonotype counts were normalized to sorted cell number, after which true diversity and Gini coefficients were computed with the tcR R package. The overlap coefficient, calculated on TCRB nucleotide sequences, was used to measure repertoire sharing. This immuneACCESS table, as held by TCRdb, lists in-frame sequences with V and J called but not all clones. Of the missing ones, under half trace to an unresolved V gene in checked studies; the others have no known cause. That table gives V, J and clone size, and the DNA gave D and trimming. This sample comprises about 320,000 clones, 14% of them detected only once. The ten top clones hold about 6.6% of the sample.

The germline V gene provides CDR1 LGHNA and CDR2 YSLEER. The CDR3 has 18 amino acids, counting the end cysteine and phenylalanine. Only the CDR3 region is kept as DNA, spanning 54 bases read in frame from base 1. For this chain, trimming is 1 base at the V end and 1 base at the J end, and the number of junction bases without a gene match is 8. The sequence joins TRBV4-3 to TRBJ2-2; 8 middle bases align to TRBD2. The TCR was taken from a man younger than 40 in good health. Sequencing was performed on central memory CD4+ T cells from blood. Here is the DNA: TGCGCCAGCAGCCAAGCGAGGCTAGCGGGTGTGAACACCGGGGAGCTGTTTTTT. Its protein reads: CASSQARLAGVNTGELFF.